This T cell receptor beta chain was captured in a study of shared clonotypes between healthy human individuals (dated by TCRdb to 2018 to 2021). At the level of the whole study: The cohort included three men and a couple of women between 18 and 49 years of age. Per donor, three plates each were used for CD4 naive and CD4 memory, two for CD8 naive, and one for CD8 memory. Blood TCR repertoires of a handful of healthy adults were deeply sequenced to estimate repertoire size and the extent of clonotype sharing between individuals. To increase sequencing depth and limit assay-specific biases, TCR repertoire library preparation and sequencing were carried out by different laboratories using diverse techniques. Each donor's leukapheresis produced roughly between about 0.85 and 10 billion PBMCs.

CDR1 and CDR2 are read off the germline V gene as MNHEY and SVGAGI. The CDR3 runs 16 residues from the cysteine to the phenylalanine. Only the CDR3 DNA stays, 48 bases, in frame from base 1. V was cut back by 0 bases and J by 0 bases, leaving a gap of 12 bases between them. Study-wide conclusions, independent of this receptor: Sampling was restricted to blood, and TCR repertoires in tissue are likely to differ from TCR repertoires in blood. Rarefaction of sorted-subset datasets indicated incomplete sequencing despite the large sequencing depth. Sharing across several donors was observed for around 4.8% of naive CD4, about 3.2% of naive CD8, 2.3% of memory CD4, and around 0.4% of memory CD8 clonotypes. The small number of donors limited the genetic and exposure-history diversity represented. Clonotypes shared by all four sorted-subset donors showed higher generation probabilities than non-shared clonotypes. Pairwise subsampling indicated that sequencing depth was expected to affect the degree of clonotype sharing among donors. Naive subsets generally had larger estimated clonotype richness than memory subsets did.

Using the deep immunoSEQ assay, multiplex PCR amplified TCR CDR3 regions from genomic DNA. For each cell subset, the extracted genomic DNA was distributed evenly across all wells of several immunoSEQ 96-well plates, and each plate served as one replicate. For sorted subsets, about 210 ng of genomic DNA, equivalent to 25,000 to 35,000 T cell genomes, went into each replicate PCR. Purified libraries were measured with a Qubit 3.0 fluorometer, size-checked on a Bioanalyzer 2100, and measured again with the KAPA Library Quantification kit. Each immunoSEQ 96-well plate was sequenced on its own single-read 150-cycle Illumina NextSeq 550 flow cell. From the authors' description of their analysis: The immunoSEQ output contained only junctional sequences without quality scores, so filtering could not match that applied to full-length reads. Sequences were annotated with PyIR, a Python wrapper for IgBLAST v1.9, and V/J genes and CDR3 were assigned using IMGT germline references. Reads with weak V/J assignments (E-value above 1e-6), missing CDR3, stop codons, out-of-frame junctions, or ambiguous translated residues were removed. V3J clonotypes were defined by identical inferred V gene, J gene, and CDR3 amino acid sequence. The percentage overlap between two repertoires was calculated by dividing the number of shared unique clonotypes by the size of the smaller repertoire. Three approaches were used to assess repertoire richness: RTK rarefaction, the Chao1 estimator, and Recon v2.1 estimates of unobserved clonotypes. Generation probabilities for all TCRbeta clonotypes obtained by the gDNA method from a few donors were computed using OLGA. TCRdb provides this immuneACCESS table in a form limited to in-frame rearrangements. Some clones are lacking; in checked studies, under half of them reflect an unresolved V gene, and why the rest are absent is not known. V, J and clone size derive from that table, while D and trimming were established from the DNA sequence. The sample yields about 2.4 million clones; 90% to 95% were counted once. Of the sample, roughly 0.39% falls within the top ten clones.

The donors were healthy, HIV-negative adults who had no recently reported acute infections or vaccinations. Only Caucasian adults living in Nashville, Tennessee, USA were represented among the donors. CD4+ T cells were enriched by magnetic negative selection, after which naive cells were positively selected on CD45RA and the negative fraction was taken as the memory subset. Blood was obtained by leukapheresis, after which PBMCs were separated by Ficoll-Histopaque density gradient centrifugation and cryopreserved in liquid nitrogen vapor phase. Purity and quantity of every magnetically sorted T cell population were checked by analytical flow cytometry. Each sorted fraction had its genomic DNA isolated and then quantified by UV absorbance on a Nanodrop 2000c. This clone appeared a single time. Its cognate antigen has yet to be identified. No much larger clone exists at a distance of one base, and base qualities are not known.

The rearrangement joined TRBV6-5 to TRBJ2-7, and possibly TRBD1, on 6 matching bases. This sequence originates from a man between 18 and 29 years old in good health. Some clones in this sample may be carry-over from other donors' samples. The sequenced sample was naive CD4+ T cells from PBMCs. The cell subset or site label of this sample denotes: CD45RA+ positively selected. The CDR3 amino acid sequence is: CASSYSGALSSYEQYF. The sequenced DNA: TGTGCCAGCAGTTACTCGGGGGCCTTGAGCTCCTACGAGCAGTACTTC.